This T cell receptor (beta chain) was captured in a study of control samples from healthy donors and cancer patients (dated by TCRdb to about 2020). Comments on this clone: This receptor's antigen is unknown. Base-call qualities are not available, and no considerably larger clone is one nucleotide away.

The germline V gene gives CDR1 as SGHRS and CDR2 as YFSETQ. There are 15 amino acids in the CDR3, from cysteine to phenylalanine inclusive. The entry retains the CDR3 DNA only, 45 bases that are in frame from base 1. Cut back by 0 bases and 5 bases, the V and J ends lie 14 bases apart. Receptors were amplified or captured by the immunoSEQ multiplex PCR assay. The source is immuneACCESS, and TCRdb retained only in-frame sequences with V and J called. Part of the clones is not carried over; for the studies checked, unresolved V genes explain less than half of this, and the remainder is unexplained. The sample table contains about 100,000 clones; only one count was recorded for approximately 80% of them. Of the sample, around a fifth falls within the top ten clones.

Recombination linked TRBV5-1 to TRBJ2-5, with no confidently assigned D gene. The sample consisted of blood. The receptor was derived from a man aged 25-45 years in good health. The sequenced DNA is TGCGCCAGCAGCTTGGGCGGCCGTGATCGGGAGACCCAGTACTTC. The encoded protein is CASSLGGRDRETQYF.